These T cell receptor beta chains were read from a single sample in a study of T cell responses to AZD1222 COVID-19 vaccine. Clones were read by immunoSEQ multiplex PCR, and TCRdb kept only the in-frame ones, dropping some. Counted here are tens of thousands of clones, roughly 85% occurring once; the ten biggest clones make up 26%. The source was peripheral blood, collected 28 days after the second dose of the MenACWY control vaccine. The receptors stem from an adult who received the MenACWY meningococcal vaccine as a control. Both conserved end residues are part of each CDR3. D genes are given only for firm matches. The listing skips clone size in some rows; elsewhere it reads once, few, many or a size class.

V gene	J gene	clone size	D gene	CDR3 protein	CDR3 DNA
TRBV2	TRBJ1-5	.	.	CASSDSYSNQPQHF	TGTGCCAGCAGTGACAGTTATAGCAATCAGCCCCAGCATTTT
TRBV11-2	TRBJ2-6	.	.	CASSPNSAGANVLTF	TGTGCCAGCAGCCCAAACAGCGCTGGGGCCAACGTCCTGACTTTC
TRBV9	TRBJ1-1	.	.	CASSVASGNTEAFF	TGTGCCAGCAGCGTAGCTTCCGGGAACACTGAAGCTTTCTTT
TRBV19	TRBJ2-1	.	.	CASSLVAPYTNEQFF	TGTGCCAGTAGTTTAGTAGCCCCATATACTAATGAGCAGTTCTTC
TRBV9	TRBJ2-1	.	.	CASGPDNEQFF	TGTGCCAGCGGACCGGACAACGAGCAGTTCTTC
TRBV6-5	TRBJ2-7	.	.	CASSYVSGGEQYF	TGTGCCAGCAGTTACGTATCCGGGGGAGAGCAGTACTTC
TRBV30	TRBJ2-5	once	.	CAWSVQGLETQYF	TGTGCCTGGAGTGTACAAGGGTTAGAGACCCAGTACTTC
TRBV9	TRBJ2-5	.	TRBD1	CASSVGTRTGGETQYF	TGTGCCAGCAGCGTAGGAACTCGGACAGGGGGAGAGACCCAGTACTTC
TRBV19	TRBJ2-2	.	TRBD2	CASSIRLAGVLSDTGELFF	TGTGCCAGTAGTATTAGACTAGCGGGAGTATTAAGCGACACCGGGGAGCTGTTTTTT
TRBV5-4	TRBJ1-3	.	.	CASSPGRSSGNTIYF	TGTGCCAGCAGCCCGGGACGGAGCTCTGGAAACACCATATATTTT
TRBV5-4	TRBJ1-3	.	.	CASSALTGNTIYF	TGTGCCAGCTCAGCGCTGACTGGAAACACCATATATTTT
TRBV13	TRBJ2-5	.	TRBD2	CASSPVAGEGETQYF	TGTGCCAGCAGCCCCGTTGCGGGAGAGGGAGAGACCCAGTACTTC
TRBV24-1	TRBJ2-1	.	.	CATSDFRPPREQFF	TGTGCCACCAGTGATTTCCGTCCCCCGAGGGAGCAGTTCTTC
TRBV7-9	TRBJ2-7	.	TRBD2	CASSPKRLAGPYEQYF	TGTGCCAGCAGCCCAAAGCGACTAGCGGGCCCCTACGAGCAGTACTTC
TRBV5-4	TRBJ2-7	.	.	CASSLAVSYEQYF	TGTGCCAGCAGCTTGGCGGTCTCCTACGAGCAGTACTTC
TRBV29-1	TRBJ2-7	.	.	CSVSGYSSYEQYF	TGCAGCGTCAGCGGTTATAGCTCCTACGAGCAGTACTTC
TRBV27	TRBJ1-5	.	.	CASSLREGQPQHF	TGTGCCAGCAGTTTGAGGGAAGGTCAGCCCCAGCATTTT
TRBV30	TRBJ2-2	.	TRBD2	CAWNTGLAGTGELFF	TGTGCCTGGAACACGGGACTAGCGGGCACCGGGGAGCTGTTTTTT
TRBV9	TRBJ1-2	once	.	CASSAGTLRGYTF	TGTGCCAGCAGCGCGGGGACATTGAGGGGCTACACCTTC
TRBV7-9	TRBJ1-2	.	.	CASSLGVQPGTF	TGTGCCAGCAGCTTAGGCGTTCAACCAGGGACCTTC